This T cell receptor (beta chain) was recovered during a study of molecular identifiers for immune sequencing clone quantification (dated by TCRdb to between 2017 and 2018). Background on the whole study: For a replicate experiment, the RNA from either about 20,000 or 100,000 naive CD8 T cells was divided into five aliquots, and four of those aliquots went on to sequencing. This methods study used CD8 T cells to benchmark TCR RNA copy counting and molecular-identifier clustering-based TCR repertoire sequencing (MIDCIRS).

Preparation of the library involved PCR. For sequencing, an Illumina HiSeq 4000 was employed. Preparation of bulk TCR libraries followed a previously described approach, with the TCR primers listed in Table S5. Total RNA was purified with the Qiagen AllPrep DNA/RNA kit. Reads from multiple sequencing runs of the same library were pooled before analysis. In the authors' own workflow: Reads were retained only if the reads had an exact TCR constant sequence, and the retained reads were trimmed to 150 nt and grouped according to their 12-nt molecular barcodes. Reads within each barcode group were sub-clustered using a 15% Levenshtein threshold, and quality-weighted consensus sequences were constructed for each RNA molecule. Non-functional sequences were excluded, and lower-count sequences lying one edit away from another sequence were also excluded. Barcode sub-clusters with fewer than 20% of the maximum read count were removed, based on fitting two negative binomial distributions. TCRdb trimmed the raw reads at Q25, called clones with MiXCR and kept productive beta chains. Every distinct CDR3 protein forms one entry, paired with its most common genes and DNA. These V and J calls are TCRdb output, not the study's own analysis. The sample yields 70,000 to 90,000 distinct CDR3 sequences; 21% were counted once. The ten most abundant clones make up 0.8% to 1.2% of the sample.

CDR1 and CDR2, looked up from the germline V gene, are MGHRA and YSYEKL. Deletion took 3 bases off V and 5 bases off J, with a span of 11 bases between the germline ends. The CDR3 runs 13 amino acids, cysteine and phenylalanine included. This entry keeps only the CDR3 DNA: 39 bases, framed from base 1. Libraries of naive CD8 T cells were generated from approximately 20,000 to 1,000,000 sorted cells, with 10%, 30% or 50% of the purified RNA used. On a BD FACSAria II, naive CD8 T cells were FACS-sorted as CD8+CD4-CCR7+CD45RA+ and collected into RLT Plus buffer. Roughly nine TCR copies' worth of Jurkat RNA were spiked into roughly 20,000-1,000,000 naive CD8 T cell samples to test detection sensitivity. CD8 T cells were enriched with RosetteSep CD8+ T Cell Enrichment Cocktail and Ficoll-Paque, followed by ACK red cell lysis. On the study overall, not on this receptor specifically: Spiked-in Jurkat TCR RNA equal to a single cell's worth was reported to be detectable even within 1,100,000 naive CD8 T cells. Modeling estimated about 2.8 recovered TCR RNA copies per cell, compared with about 10 by digital PCR, which implies roughly 29% capture efficiency. When barcode sub-clustering was left out, chimeric consensus sequences inflated TCR diversity, with chimeras reaching as high as 47%. In CMV-specific effector cells, clones with more than 20 RNA copies accounted for over 98% of molecules, whereas in naive cells such clones accounted for under 1%. Highly expanded clone sizes could be underestimated because identical TCR molecules may share a barcode. The naive libraries included spiked-in Jurkat TCR RNA (about nine copies' worth), and this RNA is not part of the donor repertoire.

This clonotype was recorded at least ten times. What this receptor recognizes is not known. No base-level quality is on record; no much larger clone is a single base apart. Input material: naive CD8+ T cells from blood, with Jurkat cell RNA spiked in. This sample's cell subset or site label indicates: FACS-sorted CD8+CD4-CCR7+CD45RA+ naive T cells. The TCR comes from a human donor in good health. Some libraries in this study had Jurkat cell RNA spiked in. This chain joins TRBV4-1 to TRBJ2-7, and TRBD2 may be the D gene, going by 6 matching bases. The DNA is TGCGCCAGCAGCCAGGGCCCGGGAGACGAGCAGTACTTC. This sequence encodes CASSQGPGDEQYF.